This T cell receptor (beta chain) was observed in a study of CD8 T cells in Susac syndrome. This CDR3 contains 16 residues. Looked up from germline, CDR1 is SGHNT and CDR2 is YYREEE (reference sequence). Trimming stripped 4 bases from V and 1 base from J, with 14 bases between. With random hexamers, roughly 0.45 to 1 ug RNA was reverse transcribed. TCR beta CDR3 was amplified by immunoSEQ covering 54 Vbeta and 13 Jbeta. TCRdb processed the immunoSEQ multiplex PCR reads anew with MiXCR; each CDR3 protein has one entry. The sample holds roughly 120,000 distinct CDR3 sequences, approximately 93% seen once. TCR beta from blood CD8+ and CD4+ T cells was sequenced. Each multiple sclerosis control was a treatment-naive patient with relapsing-remitting disease that was either stable or active. Negative isolation yielded the CD8+ and CD4+ T cells, while FACS enriched the TEMRA cells.

The sequenced sample was CD4+ T cells from PBMCs. This chain connects TRBV5-4 to TRBJ1-4, with D possibly TRBD1 on 5 matching bases. This receptor was taken from a human donor with multiple sclerosis. CDR3 bases: TGTGCCAGCAGCAAAGGGACTGTCCGAACTAATGAAAAACTGTTTTTT. Translating it yields CASSKGTVRTNEKLFF.